A selection of T cell receptor beta chains follows, all from one sample in a study of shared clonotypes between healthy human individuals. Profiling relied on immunoSEQ multiplex PCR, and the TCRdb table lists in-frame clones only, not all of them. Among 110,000 or so clones, over 65% were seen once, and the ten largest hold around 26%. The sequenced sample consisted of memory CD8+ T cells sorted from blood. Source of these receptors: a woman aged 25 to 45 in good health. CDR3s include the opening cysteine and the closing phenylalanine or tryptophan. A D gene is named only where the DNA matches it firmly. Only part of the rows carry a size: once, few, many, or a class if the clone is expanded.

>TRBV11-1|-|-|TRBJ2-4
TGTGCCAGCAGCTTAGTACCTTCGGGGAACATTCAGTACTTC
CASSLVPSGNIQYF
>TRBV7-9|-|once|TRBJ1-1
TGTGCCAGCGCGGGGGCACGGGACACTGAAGCTTTCTTT
CASAGARDTEAFF
>TRBV29-1|TRBD2|once|TRBJ2-5
TGCAGCGTTGCGGGGGAGTTACGGCGGGAGAGCATAAAGACCCAGTACTTC
CSVAGELRRESIKTQYF
>TRBV11-2|-|-|TRBJ2-1
TGTGCCAGCAGCTTAGCGGGACCCTACAATGAGCAGTTCTTC
CASSLAGPYNEQFF
>TRBV6-1|-|-|TRBJ2-1
TGTGCCAGCAGTGAAGGTCTACTTGAGCAGTTCTTC
CASSEGLLEQFF
>TRBV5-4|TRBD1|-|TRBJ1-1
TGTGCCAGCAGCTACGGGACAGGGGTAGGGACTGAAGCTTTCTTT
CASSYGTGVGTEAFF
>TRBV15|-|-|TRBJ2-1
TGTGCCACCAGCAGAGATCAAGGACCCAATGAGCAGTTCTTC
CATSRDQGPNEQFF
>TRBV5-6|-|-|TRBJ2-7
TGTGCCAGCAGCTTGGGGGACACAGACTACGAGCAGTACTTC
CASSLGDTDYEQYF
>TRBV7-8|TRBD1|-|TRBJ2-7
TGCGCCAGCAGCCAACGAATGGGACAGGCTACCTACGAGCAGTACTTC
CASSQRMGQATYEQYF
>TRBV15|-|few|TRBJ1-6
TGTGCCACCCGAACCTATAATTCACCCCTCCACTTT
CATRTYNSPLHF
>TRBV6-1|-|once|TRBJ2-3
TGTGCCAGCACTTACGGCGGAGACACAGATACGCAGTATTTT
CASTYGGDTDTQYF
>TRBV9|TRBD2|-|TRBJ2-7
TGTGCCAGCAGCCAATGGCCGGGACTAGCGGGAGAGCAGTACTTC
CASSQWPGLAGEQYF
>TRBV21-1|-|-|TRBJ1-2
TGTGCCAGCAGCAAACGGCCCCGGGGGGGAGGGGGTATGGAGGGCTACACCTTC
CASSKRPRGGGGMEGYTF
>TRBV2|TRBD2|-|TRBJ2-3
TGTGCCAGCGGGTGGCAGGGAGGGACAGATACGCAGTATTTT
CASGWQGGTDTQYF
>TRBV11-2|-|-|TRBJ2-1
TGTGCCAGCAGCTTACACAGGGAAACGGGGGAGCAGTTCTTC
CASSLHRETGEQFF
>TRBV7-9|TRBD1|-|TRBJ1-4
TGTGCCAGCAGCTTAGCAGGGGGCAATGAAAAACTGTTTTTT
CASSLAGGNEKLFF
>TRBV28|-|-|TRBJ1-1
TGTGCCAGCAGCAAAGGGGTCACTGAAGCTTTCTTT
CASSKGVTEAFF
>TRBV19|TRBD1|-|TRBJ2-7
TGTGCCAGTGCCCCGGGACAGACCTACGAGCAGTACTTC
CASAPGQTYEQYF
>TRBV6-1|TRBD1|-|TRBJ2-2
TGTGCCAGCAGTGGAGAGGGCGGACAGGACACCGGGGAGCTGTTTTTT
CASSGEGGQDTGELFF
>TRBV25-1|TRBD2|-|TRBJ2-7
TGTGCCAGCAGTGAACACCAGAAACTAGCGGGAGACCTTTACGAGCAGTACTTC
CASSEHQKLAGDLYEQYF
>TRBV6-6|-|-|TRBJ1-1
TGTGCCAGCAGCCATACGCGTACTGAAGCTTTCTTT
CASSHTRTEAFF
>TRBV28|-|-|TRBJ2-7
TGTGCCAGCAGCCCTGACAGGCCCTACGAGCAGTACTTC
CASSPDRPYEQYF
>TRBV5-1|TRBD2|-|TRBJ2-5
TGCGCCAGCAGATTAGGGACTAGCGGGAACCAAGAGACCCAGTACTTC
CASRLGTSGNQETQYF
>TRBV7-9|TRBD1|-|TRBJ2-3
TGTGCCAGCAGCCCCAACCGGGACAGGGGTACAGATACGCAGTATTTT
CASSPNRDRGTDTQYF
>TRBV5-8|-|-|TRBJ1-1
TGTGCCAGCAGCCTGACAGCAAACACTGAAGCTTTCTTT
CASSLTANTEAFF
>TRBV27|-|many|TRBJ2-1
TGTGCCAGCAGTTTATTCCCAGCGGAGAGCTCCTACAATGAGCAGTTCTTC
CASSLFPAESSYNEQFF
>TRBV27|TRBD2|few|TRBJ2-1
TGTGCCAGCAGTTTAGGGACTACCCACAATGAGCAGTTCTTC
CASSLGTTHNEQFF
>TRBV5-1|TRBD2|few|TRBJ2-7
TGCGCCAGCAGCTTGGCTGGGACTAGCGGGAGCTGGACCTACGAGCAGTACTTC
CASSLAGTSGSWTYEQYF
>TRBV5-4|TRBD1|-|TRBJ1-2
TGTGCCAGCAGCCAAGAATTGCCTGAGCCCCGGGACAGAAATGGCTACACCTTC
CASSQELPEPRDRNGYTF
>TRBV5-8|-|-|TRBJ1-5
TGTGCCAGCAGCCCTCTGGGGGATAGCAATCAGCCCCAGCATTTT
CASSPLGDSNQPQHF